This T cell receptor beta chain originates from a study of shared clonotypes between healthy human individuals. Study-wide background: A couple of women and a few men aged 18 to 49 made up the donors.

Trimming shortened V by 0 bases and J by 6 bases, and 8 bases separated the two germline ends. The germline V gene has CDR1 SGHAT and CDR2 FQNNGV. The CDR3 contains 13 residues. Generated by immunoSEQ multiplex PCR, the TCRdb table keeps only in-frame clones and is missing some. The table records around 1,100,000 clones, 60% to 80% of them present only once. Whole-study results and caveats: Apart from blood, nothing was sampled; tissue repertoires likely differ. Relative to clonotypes present in all four donors, those not shared had lower generation probabilities.

The donors were all Caucasian adults (living in Nashville, Tennessee). Turning to this clone: The antigen remains undetermined.

Material for sequencing was memory CD4+ T cells from PBMCs. Described subset: CD45RA-negative fraction. The clonotype comes from a young man in good health. Some clones in this sample may be carry-over from other donors' samples. The V gene is TRBV11-2, the J gene TRBJ2-5, with D maybe TRBD1 (6 bases). CDR3 in DNA: TGTGCCAGCAGCTTAGATTGGGGGCAGACCCAGTACTTC. Its protein is CASSLDWGQTQYF.